Described below is a single TCR beta chain sequence and its context. The antigen is unknown. Terminally differentiated effector memory CD45RA+ cells were excluded by CCR7 positive selection of CD45RO-negative cells. These data are taken from a study of shared clonotypes between healthy human individuals. General study findings and limits: Though the depth was large, rarefaction showed that sorted-subset sequencing was incomplete. It was observed that approximately 5% of naive CD4 clonotypes were shared across several donors.

The CDR3 consists of 13 residues. Per germline, CDR1 MNHEY and CDR2 SMNVEV (reference sequence). The V end was cut by 6 bases, the J end by 0 bases, with 5 bases between. TCRdb's table, derived via immunoSEQ multiplex PCR, lists solely in-frame clones and lacks some. The table includes around 1.9 million clones, around 93% detected once. This TCR came from a man younger than 35 in good health. Some clones in this sample may be carry-over from other donors' samples. Sequenced material: naive CD8+ T cells from PBMCs. The chain uses TRBV27 and TRBJ2-2; D gene unclear. CDR3 protein: CASRQTNTGELFF. For the CDR3, the DNA is TGTGCCAGCAGGCAGACGAACACCGGGGAGCTGTTTTTT.